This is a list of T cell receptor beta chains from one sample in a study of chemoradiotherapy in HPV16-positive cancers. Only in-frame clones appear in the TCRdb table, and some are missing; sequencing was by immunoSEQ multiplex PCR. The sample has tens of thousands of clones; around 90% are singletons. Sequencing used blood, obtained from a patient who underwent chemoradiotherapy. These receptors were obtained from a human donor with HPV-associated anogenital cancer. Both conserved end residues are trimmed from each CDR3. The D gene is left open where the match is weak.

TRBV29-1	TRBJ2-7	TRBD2	SVQNRLAGGGSSYEQY
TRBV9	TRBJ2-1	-	ASSVSVGEEQF
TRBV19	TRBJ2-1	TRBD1	ASSIVAGGDSSSYNEQF
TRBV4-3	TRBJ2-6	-	ASSQEWSGANVLT
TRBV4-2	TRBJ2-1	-	ASSQDRVGSEINEQF
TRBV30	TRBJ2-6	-	AWSRAGRSGANVLT
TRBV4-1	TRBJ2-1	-	ASSQDTAYNEQF
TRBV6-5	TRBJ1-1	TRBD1	ASSRDRAPAF
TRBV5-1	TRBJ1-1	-	ASSLENRDTEAF
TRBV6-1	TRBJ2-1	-	ASSEGGQASYNEQF
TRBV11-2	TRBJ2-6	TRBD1	ASSFFTDRGSTGANVLT
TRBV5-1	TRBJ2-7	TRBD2	ASSLVAGDEQY
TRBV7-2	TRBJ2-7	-	ASSFGTSPYEQY
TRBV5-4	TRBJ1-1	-	ASSPGQNTEAF
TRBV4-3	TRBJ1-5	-	ASSQEGGINQPQH
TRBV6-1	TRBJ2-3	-	ASSGQGEGTDTQY
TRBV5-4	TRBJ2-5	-	ASSPDGVYQETQY
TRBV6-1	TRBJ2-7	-	ASSEKSLRGYEQY
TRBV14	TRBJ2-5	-	ASSQVTRETQY
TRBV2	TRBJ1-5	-	ASSTQGIEPQH
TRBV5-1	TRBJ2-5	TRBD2	ASSRAGMETQY
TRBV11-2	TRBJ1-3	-	ASSSPPSGNTIY
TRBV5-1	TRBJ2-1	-	ASSRTTSYNEQF
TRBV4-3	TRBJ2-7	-	ASSQDPDTAYEQY
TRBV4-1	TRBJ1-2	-	ASSQEGRSYGYT
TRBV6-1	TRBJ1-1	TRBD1	ASSEALTGDSNEAF
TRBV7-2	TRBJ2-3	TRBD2	ASSLRGMSGSTDTQY
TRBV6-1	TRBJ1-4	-	ASNPLGTNEKLF
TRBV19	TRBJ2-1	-	ASSIGAGKKSYNEQF
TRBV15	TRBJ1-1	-	ATSREVLGATEAF
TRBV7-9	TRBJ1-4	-	ASSLGNQGEGEKLF
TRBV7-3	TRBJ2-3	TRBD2	ASSLIGLAGSTDTQY
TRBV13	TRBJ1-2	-	ASSSIIQGNYGYT
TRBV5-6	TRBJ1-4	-	ASSLQGENEKLF
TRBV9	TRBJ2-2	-	ASSVAPSQLNTGELF
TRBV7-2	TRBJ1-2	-	ASSFQGQNGYT
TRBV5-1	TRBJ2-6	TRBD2	ASSAGGAGANVLT
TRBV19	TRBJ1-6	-	ASSGPDNSPLH
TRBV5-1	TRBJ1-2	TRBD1	ASSLGTGGDGYT
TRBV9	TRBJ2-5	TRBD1	ASSPGQGAETQY
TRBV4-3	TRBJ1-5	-	ASSQELRRGVDQPQH
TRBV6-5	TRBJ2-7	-	ASSSGTVTYEQY
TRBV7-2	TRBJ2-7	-	ASSPDGHRDEQY